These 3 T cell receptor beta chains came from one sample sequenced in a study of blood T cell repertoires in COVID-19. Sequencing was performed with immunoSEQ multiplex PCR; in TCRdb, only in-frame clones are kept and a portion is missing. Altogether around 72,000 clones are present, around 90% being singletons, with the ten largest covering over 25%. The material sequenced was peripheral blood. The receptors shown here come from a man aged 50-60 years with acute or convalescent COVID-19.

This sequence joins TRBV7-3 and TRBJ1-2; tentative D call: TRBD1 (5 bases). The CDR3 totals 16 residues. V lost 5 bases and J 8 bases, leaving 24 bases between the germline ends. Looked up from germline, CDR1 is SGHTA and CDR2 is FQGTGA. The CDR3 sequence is CASSLTPGLGSGGYTF. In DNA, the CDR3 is TGTGCCAGCAGCCTCACGCCGGGACTTGGATCAGGCGGCTACACCTTC.

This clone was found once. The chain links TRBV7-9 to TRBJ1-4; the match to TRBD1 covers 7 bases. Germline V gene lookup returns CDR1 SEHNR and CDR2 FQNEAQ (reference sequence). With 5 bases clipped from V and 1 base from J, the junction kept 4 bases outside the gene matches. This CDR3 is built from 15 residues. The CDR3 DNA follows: TGTGCCAGCAGCGTAAACAGGGGAACTAATGAAAAACTGTTTTTT. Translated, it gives CASSVNRGTNEKLFF.

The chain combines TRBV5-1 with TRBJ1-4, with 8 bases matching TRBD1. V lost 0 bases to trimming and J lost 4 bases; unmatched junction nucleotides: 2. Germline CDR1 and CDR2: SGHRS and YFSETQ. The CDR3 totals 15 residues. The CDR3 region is CASSLATGGNEKLFF. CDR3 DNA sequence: TGCGCCAGCAGCTTGGCCACAGGGGGTAATGAAAAACTGTTTTTT.